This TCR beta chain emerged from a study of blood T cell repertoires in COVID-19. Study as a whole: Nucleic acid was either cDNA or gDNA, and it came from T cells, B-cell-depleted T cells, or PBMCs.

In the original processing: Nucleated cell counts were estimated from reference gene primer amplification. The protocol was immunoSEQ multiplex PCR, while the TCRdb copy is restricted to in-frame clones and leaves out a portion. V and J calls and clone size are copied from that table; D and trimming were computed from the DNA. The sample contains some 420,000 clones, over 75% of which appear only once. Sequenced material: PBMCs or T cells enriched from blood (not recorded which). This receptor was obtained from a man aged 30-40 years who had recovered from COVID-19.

The CDR3, as DNA: TGTGCCAGCTCATTATTCGGTGGCTACACCTTC. This sequence encodes CASSLFGGYTF. The chain links TRBV18 to TRBJ1-2; D gene uncertain. Germline values: CDR1 KGHSH, CDR2 LQKENI. The CDR3 has 11 amino acids. The V and J ends lost 5 bases and 7 bases respectively, with 8 bases between them.